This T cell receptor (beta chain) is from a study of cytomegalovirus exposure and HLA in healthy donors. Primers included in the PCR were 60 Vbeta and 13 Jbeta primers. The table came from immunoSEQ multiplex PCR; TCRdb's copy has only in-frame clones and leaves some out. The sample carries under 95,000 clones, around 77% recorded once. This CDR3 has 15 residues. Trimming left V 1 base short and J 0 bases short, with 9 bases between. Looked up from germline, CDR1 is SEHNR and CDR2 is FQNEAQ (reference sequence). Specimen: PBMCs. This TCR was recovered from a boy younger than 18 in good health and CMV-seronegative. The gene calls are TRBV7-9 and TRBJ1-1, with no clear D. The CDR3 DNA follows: TGTGCCAGCAGCTTAGATCGGGGTGTGAACACTGAAGCTTTCTTT. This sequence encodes CASSLDRGVNTEAFF.